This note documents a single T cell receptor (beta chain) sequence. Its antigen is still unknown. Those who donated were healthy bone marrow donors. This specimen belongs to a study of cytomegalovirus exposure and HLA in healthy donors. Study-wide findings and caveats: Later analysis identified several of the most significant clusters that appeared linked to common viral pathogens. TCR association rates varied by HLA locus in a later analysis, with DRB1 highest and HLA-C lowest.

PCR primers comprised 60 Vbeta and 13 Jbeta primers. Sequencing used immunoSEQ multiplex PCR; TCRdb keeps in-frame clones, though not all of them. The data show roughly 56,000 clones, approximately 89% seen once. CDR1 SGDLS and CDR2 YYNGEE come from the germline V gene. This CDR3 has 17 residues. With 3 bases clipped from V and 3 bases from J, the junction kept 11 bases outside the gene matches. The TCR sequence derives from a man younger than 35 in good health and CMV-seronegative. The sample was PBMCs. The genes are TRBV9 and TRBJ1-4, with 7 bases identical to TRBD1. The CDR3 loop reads CASSDPSLGTANEKLFF. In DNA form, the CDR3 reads TGTGCCAGCAGCGACCCTTCCCTCGGGACAGCTAATGAAAAACTGTTTTTT.